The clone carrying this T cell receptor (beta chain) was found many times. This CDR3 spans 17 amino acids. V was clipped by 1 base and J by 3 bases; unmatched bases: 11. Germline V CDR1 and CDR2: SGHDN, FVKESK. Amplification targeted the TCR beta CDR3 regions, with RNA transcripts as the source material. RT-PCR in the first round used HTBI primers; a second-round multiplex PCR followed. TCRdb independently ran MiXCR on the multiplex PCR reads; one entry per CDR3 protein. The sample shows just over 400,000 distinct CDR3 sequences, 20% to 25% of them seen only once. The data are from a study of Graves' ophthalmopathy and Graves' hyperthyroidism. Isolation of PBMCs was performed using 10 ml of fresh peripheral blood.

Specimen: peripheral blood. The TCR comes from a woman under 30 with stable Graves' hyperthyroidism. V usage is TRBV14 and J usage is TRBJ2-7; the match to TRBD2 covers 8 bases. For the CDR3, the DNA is TGTGCCAGCAGCCAAGCTTACGTAGCGGGGAAGATCTACGAGCAGTACTTC. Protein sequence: CASSQAYVAGKIYEQYF.